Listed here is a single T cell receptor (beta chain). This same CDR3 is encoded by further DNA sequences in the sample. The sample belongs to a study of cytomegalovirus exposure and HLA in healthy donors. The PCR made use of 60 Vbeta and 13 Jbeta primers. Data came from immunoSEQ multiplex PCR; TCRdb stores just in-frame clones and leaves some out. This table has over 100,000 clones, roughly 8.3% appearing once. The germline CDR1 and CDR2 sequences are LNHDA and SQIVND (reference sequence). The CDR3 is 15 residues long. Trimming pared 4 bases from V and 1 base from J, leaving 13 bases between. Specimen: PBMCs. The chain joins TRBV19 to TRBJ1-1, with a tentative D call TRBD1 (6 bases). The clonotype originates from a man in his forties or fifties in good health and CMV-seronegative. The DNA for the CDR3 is TGTGCCAGTAGTACGCGACAGGTAAGGAACACTGAAGCTTTCTTT. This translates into CASSTRQVRNTEAFF.